These 21 T cell receptor beta chains were all obtained from the same sample, sequenced in a study of blood T cell repertoires in COVID-19. Clones were read by immunoSEQ multiplex PCR, and TCRdb kept only the in-frame ones, dropping some. The table lists 180,000 or so clones, approximately 80% of them singletons. What was sequenced was peripheral blood. These receptors came from a human donor with acute or convalescent COVID-19. The donor label of this sample is uncertain.

This chain joins TRBV27 and TRBJ2-1; 7 bases agree with TRBD2. CDR3 length: 16 amino acids. CDR1 and CDR2 from the germline V gene are MNHEY and SMNVEV (reference sequence). Unmatched junction bases numbered 5, after V lost 0 bases and J lost 3 bases. The CDR3 DNA sequence: TGTGCCAGCAGTTTATCTGGACTAGGCTTCTACAATGAGCAGTTCTTC. It codes for CASSLSGLGFYNEQFF.

This clone was detected only once. The V call is TRBV30, the J call TRBJ2-3, with 9 bases that match TRBD2. Germline CDR1 and CDR2: GTSNPN and SVGIG (reference sequence). CDR3 length: 17 amino acids. V was clipped by 4 bases and J by 0 bases; unmatched bases: 11. CDR3 bases: TGTGCCTGGAATAAGGGAGCTAGCGGGGCTAGCACAGATACGCAGTATTTT. It is translated as CAWNKGASGASTDTQYF. The whole variable domain, filled in from reference TRBV30 and TRBJ2-3, reads SQTIHQWPATLVQPVGSPLSLECTVEGTSNPNLYWYRQAAGRGLQLLFYSVGIGQISSEVPQNLSASRPQDRQFILSSKKLLLSDSGFYLCAWNKGASGASTDTQYFGPGTRLTVL.

V gene TRBV10-1 combines with J gene TRBJ1-5; tentative D call: TRBD1 (5 bases). Trimming shortened V by 7 bases and J by 5 bases, and 9 bases separated the two germline ends. The CDR3 runs to 12 residues. The germline V gene encodes CDR1 WNHNN and CDR2 SYGVQD (reference sequence). DNA of the CDR3: TGCGCCAGCACAGGGAAGGATCAGCCCCAGCATTTT. It translates to CASTGKDQPQHF.

V and J are TRBV25-1 and TRBJ1-1; D might be TRBD1 (5 bases). This CDR3 has 12 amino acids. Germline-derived CDR1 and CDR2 are MGHDK and SYGVNS. The CDR3 DNA reads as TGTGCTAGACCACGGGGGGACACTGAAGCTTTCTTT. Residues: CARPRGDTEAFF.

This rearrangement joins TRBV3-1 (or the pseudogene TRBV3-2) to TRBJ2-7, with D possibly being TRBD2 (5 bases). The germline V gene has CDR1 LGHDT and CDR2 YNNKEL (reference sequence). CDR3 length: 13 amino acids. Trimming shortened V by 1 base and J by 4 bases, and 8 bases separated the two germline ends. This chain's CDR3 is CASSQVGGYEQYF. The CDR3 DNA reads TGTGCCAGCAGCCAAGTTGGCGGGTACGAGCAGTACTTC.

The chain is built from TRBV13 and TRBJ1-1; D is uncertain. The CDR3 length is 15 residues. Germline V gives CDR1 PRHDT, CDR2 FYEKMQ (reference sequence). V was clipped by 5 bases and J by 2 bases, with 15 bases between them. The CDR3 loop is CASSLTRWANTEAFF. For the CDR3, the DNA is TGTGCCAGCAGCCTAACTCGGTGGGCAAACACTGAAGCTTTCTTT.

The chain links TRBV19 to TRBJ2-1; D call uncertain. The CDR3 contains 14 residues. Per the germline V gene, CDR1 is LNHDA and CDR2 is SQIVND (reference sequence). The germline V and J ends were trimmed by 7 bases and 0 bases, with 10 bases remaining between them. For the CDR3, the DNA is TGTGCCAGTAAGGAATCTAGCTCCTACAATGAGCAGTTCTTC. It is translated as CASKESSSYNEQFF.

The gene calls are TRBV21-1 and TRBJ1-1; the table's D call, TRBD1, was not checked against the DNA. TRBV21-1 represents a pseudogene. This CDR3 contains 15 residues. The CDR3, as DNA: TGTGCCAGCGGATCCGAGGGGGCTACCCAGCCTGAAGCTTTCTTT. It encodes CASGSEGATQPEAFF.

This chain links TRBV7-9 with TRBJ2-1; 11 positions agree with TRBD2. Germline CDR1 reads SEHNR; CDR2 reads FQNEAQ (reference sequence). The CDR3 spans 17 residues. J was trimmed by 5 bases and V by 1 base; bases with no gene match: 7. CDR3 amino acids: CASSLELSGRVNNEQFF. The CDR3 nucleotides read TGTGCCAGCAGCTTAGAGCTTAGCGGGAGGGTAAACAATGAGCAGTTCTTC.

This clone was detected only a few times. V usage is TRBV10-3 and J usage is TRBJ1-2; D gene ambiguous. The CDR3 sequence is 12 residues long. Trimming shortened V by 8 bases and J by 3 bases, and 10 bases separated the two germline ends. Germline V CDR1 and CDR2: ENHRY, SYGVKD. This chain's CDR3 is CAIGRDYYGYTF. CDR3 in DNA: TGTGCCATCGGACGGGATTACTATGGCTACACCTTC.

There are a few counts of this clone. This chain links TRBV5-1 with TRBJ1-1, with 8 positions matching TRBD1. This CDR3 is 12 amino acids long. CDR1 is SGHRS and CDR2 is YFSETQ in the germline V gene. V shed 4 bases, J shed 11 bases, and the junction held 7 bases outside the gene matches. CDR3 bases: TGCGCCAGCAGCCCGACAGGGGAGGGTGCTTTCTTT. It specifies CASSPTGEGAFF. Variable domain in full (rest from reference TRBV5-1 and TRBJ1-1): KAGVTQTPRYLIKTRGQQVTLSCSPISGHRSVSWYQQTPGQGLQFLFEYFSETQRNKGNFPGRFSGRQFSNSRSEMNVSTLELGDSALYLCASSPTGEGAFFGQGTRLTVV.

The chain combines TRBV9 with TRBJ2-7; 8 nucleotides line up with TRBD1. The CDR3 covers 17 residues. V shed 3 bases and J 2 bases; nucleotides not matched to a gene: 13. Germline V CDR1 and CDR2: SGDLS, YYNGEE. This CDR3 is CASSENPRTGNPYEQYF. The CDR3 nucleotides read TGTGCCAGCAGCGAGAACCCACGGACAGGGAATCCCTACGAGCAGTACTTC.

A single count supports this clone. The chain couples TRBV5-4 to TRBJ2-2; weak D call: TRBD1 (6 bases). Between the trimmed V and J ends, which lost 3 bases and 1 base, there was a span of 16 bases. The germline V gene has CDR1 SGHNT and CDR2 YYREEE (reference sequence). This CDR3 region has 17 residues. Here the CDR3 reads CASSSLGARLNTGELFF. In DNA form, the CDR3 reads TGTGCCAGCAGCTCCCTGGGGGCGCGTTTGAACACCGGGGAGCTGTTTTTT.

There are a few counts of this clone. V is TRBV2 and J is TRBJ1-2; 9 bases map to TRBD1. Unmatched junction bases numbered 14, after V lost 8 bases and J lost 4 bases. The germline CDR1 and CDR2 sequences are SNHLY and FYNNEI. This CDR3 is 16 amino acids long. The CDR3 sequence: CASYRGGTGSGYGYTF. The CDR3 DNA reads TGTGCCAGCTATCGTGGTGGGACAGGGTCCGGCTATGGCTACACCTTC.

The rearrangement uses TRBV7-9 and TRBJ2-1, with 10 bases aligning to TRBD2. Germline CDR1 SEHNR, CDR2 FQNEAQ (reference sequence). Germline trimming cut 7 bases from V and 7 bases from J; bases unmatched to any gene: 4. The CDR3 totals 13 residues. The CDR3 DNA reads as TGTGCCAGCACCGATAGCGGGAGGAATGAGCAGTTCTTC. Translation: CASTDSGRNEQFF.

The CDR3 DNA follows: TGTGCCAGCAGGACAGGGGGCGGAAAACTGTTTTTT. Protein product: CASRTGGGKLFF. The rearrangement joins TRBV12-3 or TRBV12-4 to TRBJ1-4; 10 bases align to TRBD1. The CDR3 totals 12 residues. Germline trimming cut 6 bases from V and 10 bases from J; bases unmatched to any gene: 2.

The chain recombines TRBV12-3 or TRBV12-4 with TRBJ1-2, with 8 bases identical to TRBD1. Trimming cost V 5 bases and J 10 bases; bases outside gene matches: 9. This CDR3 spans 13 amino acids. The CDR3 region is CASSLSGGRDYTF. DNA for the CDR3: TGTGCCAGCAGTCTGTCAGGGGGCCGGGACTACACCTTC.

This clone was detected a few times. The genes are TRBV10-3 and TRBJ1-6; TRBD1 is a possible D gene (5 bases). The CDR3 runs 14 residues. The germline V and J ends were trimmed by 1 base and 7 bases, with 8 bases remaining between them. CDR1 is ENHRY, CDR2 SYGVKD, per germline. CDR3 region: CAISELTVNSPLHF. The CDR3 DNA reads TGTGCCATCAGTGAGTTGACAGTAAATTCACCCCTCCACTTT.

This clone was observed a few times. V usage is TRBV2 and J usage is TRBJ2-7; 8 bases map to TRBD1. Germline V lookup: CDR1 SNHLY, CDR2 FYNNEI. CDR3 length: 15 amino acids. V shed 1 base, J shed 2 bases, and the junction held 4 bases outside the gene matches. CDR3 residues: CASSEEQGATYEQYF. The CDR3 nucleotides read TGTGCCAGCAGTGAAGAGCAGGGGGCTACCTACGAGCAGTACTTC.

The gene calls are TRBV6-5 and TRBJ2-1; TRBD1 aligns across 10 bases. Germline CDR1 and CDR2: MNHEY and SVGAGI. After removal of 11 bases from V and 6 bases from J, the junction contained 13 bases not matched to a gene. The CDR3 length is 15 residues. The CDR3 loop is CACLARDRGLNEQFF. DNA of the CDR3: TGTGCCTGCCTTGCCCGGGACAGGGGTCTCAATGAGCAGTTCTTC.

This clone was seen only once. The rearrangement links TRBV5-5 to TRBJ1-2; 7 bases agree with TRBD1. The CDR3 spans 15 residues. The V gene's germline CDR1 is SGHKS and CDR2 YYEKEE (reference sequence). Germline trimming cut 0 bases from V and 3 bases from J; bases unmatched to any gene: 5. The CDR3 reads CASSLVGGADYGYTF. CDR3 nucleotides: TGTGCCAGCAGCTTGGTAGGGGGCGCGGACTATGGCTACACCTTC.